This paragraph reports one T cell receptor beta chain. This entry comes from a study of blood T cell repertoires in COVID-19. The protocol was immunoSEQ multiplex PCR, while the TCRdb copy is restricted to in-frame clones and leaves out a portion. The sample carries 11,000 to 15,000 clones, 65% to 85% recorded once. Sample: peripheral blood. The sequence was obtained from a man over 45 with active COVID-19.

CDR3 sequence (DNA): TGTGCCAGCAGTGGGATGGGCAACCAAGAGACCCAGTACTTC. This translates into CASSGMGNQETQYF. The chain carries TRBV2 and TRBJ2-5, with D uncertain. Germline assignment: CDR1 SNHLY and CDR2 FYNNEI. Trimming shortened V by 4 bases and J by 0 bases, and 9 bases separated the two germline ends. The CDR3 consists of 14 residues.